One sample yielded the 20 T cell receptor beta chains listed below, sequenced in a study of cytomegalovirus exposure and HLA in healthy donors. 60 Vbeta and 13 Jbeta primers were used in PCR. Sequencing used immunoSEQ multiplex PCR; TCRdb keeps in-frame clones, though not all of them. This sample has 100,000 to 150,000 clones, with around three quarters found just once. Sequencing was carried out using PBMCs. Receptor source: a young man in good health and CMV-seronegative.

The genes are TRBV28 and TRBJ1-1; D might be TRBD1 (5 bases). Germline values: CDR1 MDHEN, CDR2 SYDVKM. The CDR3 has 13 amino acids. Trimming took off 2 bases at V and 4 bases at J, with 8 bases between the two ends. CDR3 in DNA: TGTGCCAGCAGTTTAAGGGGTGTCACTGAAGCTTTCTTT. It encodes CASSLRGVTEAFF.

The chain recombines TRBV28 with TRBJ1-2, with 7 nucleotides matching TRBD1. This CDR3 region has 15 residues. With 1 base clipped from V and 1 base from J, the junction kept 3 bases outside the gene matches. Germline-derived CDR1 and CDR2 are MDHEN and SYDVKM. The CDR3 nucleotides read TGTGCCAGCAGTTTATTAGGGACAGTTAACTATGGCTACACCTTC. Translated, it gives CASSLLGTVNYGYTF.

This clone was seen just once. V is TRBV9 and J is TRBJ1-4, with 8 bases fitting TRBD1. CDR1 and CDR2 from the germline V gene are SGDLS and YYNGEE. Losses at the gene ends were 3 bases for V and 5 bases for J; bases not matched to a gene: 6. There are 15 residues in the CDR3. CDR3 region: CASSEGQASNEKLFF. The CDR3 coding sequence is TGTGCCAGCAGCGAGGGACAGGCAAGCAATGAAAAACTGTTTTTT.

The chain recombines TRBV5-4 with TRBJ2-3, with 7 bases matching TRBD2. This CDR3 is built from 15 residues. Germline V gene data show CDR1 as SGHNT and CDR2 as YYREEE (reference sequence). V gave up 4 bases and J gave up 1 base; unmatched junction bases: 6. CDR3 bases: TGTGCCAGCAGCGGTGCTAGCGGACGCACAGATACGCAGTATTTT. Protein product: CASSGASGRTDTQYF.

This sequence joins TRBV1 and TRBJ1-6. TRBV1 is deemed a pseudogene. The CDR3 has 16 amino acids. The CDR3, as DNA: TGCACCAGCAGCCACGATTCGAGAGTCGATAATTCACCCCTCCACTTT. It yields the protein CTSSHDSRVDNSPLHF.

The chain employs TRBV28 and TRBJ1-2; possible D gene TRBD1, 5 bases. The CDR3 totals 15 residues. V was pared by 3 bases and J by 3 bases, with 14 bases between. CDR1 is MDHEN, CDR2 SYDVKM, per germline. The CDR3 DNA follows: TGTGCCAGCAGTTTCTCACAGCAGGGTGACTATGGCTACACCTTC. The encoded protein is CASSFSQQGDYGYTF.

The chain combines TRBV19 with TRBJ2-5, with 7 bases matching TRBD1. The CDR3 spans 13 residues. Germline V lookup: CDR1 LNHDA, CDR2 SQIVND (reference sequence). The V and J ends lost 4 bases and 2 bases, in that order; junction bases with no gene match: 1. CDR3: CASSKGQQETQYF. CDR3 DNA: TGTGCCAGTAGTAAGGGACAGCAAGAGACCCAGTACTTC.

V is TRBV29-1 and J is TRBJ1-1, with 7 positions matching TRBD1. With V trimmed by 6 bases and J by 1 base, 5 bases remained unmatched. The germline V gene has CDR1 SQVTM and CDR2 ANQGSEA. CDR3 length: 13 amino acids. The CDR3, as DNA: TGCAGCGTCATGGGACAGCAGAACACTGAAGCTTTCTTT. Encoded protein: CSVMGQQNTEAFF.

The table lists this clone with a few counts. This chain joins TRBV27 and TRBJ2-1; 9 bases align to TRBD2. Germline V gene sequence: CDR1 MNHEY, CDR2 SMNVEV (reference sequence). Trimming cost V 6 bases and J 2 bases; bases outside gene matches: 5. This CDR3 has 15 residues. CDR3 residues: CASSPRGRAYNEQFF. DNA of the CDR3: TGTGCCAGCAGCCCGCGCGGGAGGGCCTACAATGAGCAGTTCTTC.

This clone was seen more than once but under ten times. The chain carries TRBV19 and TRBJ1-1; no firm D call. The CDR3 runs 15 residues. V was trimmed by 3 bases and J by 0 bases, leaving 11 bases between them. Germline V CDR1 and CDR2: LNHDA, SQIVND (reference sequence). The chain's CDR3 is CASSIPYSMNTEAFF. The CDR3 DNA sequence: TGTGCCAGTAGTATCCCGTACAGTATGAACACTGAAGCTTTCTTT.

V is TRBV7-9 and J is TRBJ2-2, with 8 bases fitting TRBD2. The CDR3 consists of 15 residues. CDR1 SEHNR and CDR2 FQNEAQ come from the germline V gene (reference sequence). The V segment lost 2 bases and the J segment 7 bases; nucleotides outside the gene matches: 6. The CDR3 protein is CASSLSGSDVGELFF. For the CDR3, the DNA is TGTGCCAGCAGCTTAAGCGGGAGCGATGTCGGGGAGCTGTTTTTT.

The V call is TRBV28, the J call TRBJ1-1, with 8 positions matching TRBD1. The CDR3 sequence is 13 residues long. The V and J ends lost 7 bases and 2 bases, in that order; junction bases with no gene match: 3. CDR1 is MDHEN, CDR2 SYDVKM, per germline. The CDR3 loop reads CASKDRANTEAFF. The CDR3 DNA reads as TGTGCCAGCAAGGACAGGGCCAACACTGAAGCTTTCTTT.

The CDR3 DNA sequence: TGTGCCTGGAGTGGCGCAGATACGCAGTATTTT. Protein sequence: CAWSGADTQYF. The rearrangement links TRBV30 to TRBJ2-3; D is ambiguous. Germline values: CDR1 GTSNPN, CDR2 SVGIG (reference sequence). CDR3 length: 11 residues. Trimming removed 1 base from V and 4 bases from J, with 3 bases in between. Full variable domain (missing parts from reference TRBV30 and TRBJ2-3): SQTIHQWPATLVQPVGSPLSLECTVEGTSNPNLYWYRQAAGRGLQLLFYSVGIGQISSEVPQNLSASRPQDRQFILSSKKLLLSDSGFYLCAWSGADTQYFGPGTRLTVL.

This clone was seen a few times. The chain combines TRBV30 with TRBJ2-5; 7 nucleotides match TRBD1. This CDR3 region has 15 residues. Trimming took 5 bases from V and 5 from J; bases not matched to a gene: 14. Germline assignment: CDR1 GTSNPN and CDR2 SVGIG (reference sequence). In DNA form, the CDR3 reads TGTGCCTGGGCTACCGGGACAGCCACGGGTGAGACCCAGTACTTC. Amino acids: CAWATGTATGETQYF.

V and J are TRBV19 and TRBJ1-2; 7 bases map to TRBD1. There are 13 residues in the CDR3. The V and J ends lost 11 bases and 8 bases, in that order; junction bases with no gene match: 14. CDR1 LNHDA and CDR2 SQIVND come from the germline V gene (reference sequence). The CDR3 reads CASDFEGAGGYTF. The CDR3 bases are TGTGCCTCCGACTTCGAGGGGGCGGGGGGCTACACCTTC.

The chain has TRBV6-5 and TRBJ2-1, with 10 bases that match TRBD2. The CDR3 consists of 15 residues. With 7 bases clipped from V and 7 bases from J, the junction kept 10 bases outside the gene matches. Looked up from germline, CDR1 is MNHEY and CDR2 is SVGAGI. The CDR3 spells CASTTRSSGRNEQFF. Here the CDR3 DNA reads TGTGCCAGCACTACGCGGTCTAGCGGGAGAAATGAGCAGTTCTTC.

The chain recombines TRBV5-6 with TRBJ2-1; maybe TRBD2 (6 bases). From germline, CDR1 is SGHDT and CDR2 YYEEEE. V was cut by 4 bases and J by 10 bases, with 12 bases left in between. The CDR3 runs to 12 residues. The CDR3 region has the DNA TGTGCCAGCAGCCTGGGACTTACGGAGCAGTTCTTC. Amino acid sequence: CASSLGLTEQFF.

CDR3 sequence reads: CASSVQTLDTQYF. The CDR3 bases are TGTGCCAGTAGTGTGCAGACATTAGATACGCAGTATTTT. This rearrangement joins TRBV19 to TRBJ2-3, with no clear D. CDR1 is LNHDA, CDR2 SQIVND, per germline (reference sequence). V was cut by 5 bases and J by 5 bases, with 11 bases left in between. The CDR3 consists of 13 residues.

The V call is TRBV4-3, the J call TRBJ2-1; 7 nucleotides align to TRBD2. Looked up from germline, CDR1 is LGHNA and CDR2 is YSLEER. This CDR3 has 16 amino acids. V was pared by 8 bases and J by 7 bases, with 17 bases of the junction left unmatched. CDR3 nucleotides: TGCGCCAGCCGAACAAGCAGGGCGGGAGTAGGGAATGAGCAGTTCTTC. Translating gives CASRTSRAGVGNEQFF.

In its sample, this clone was seen a few times. This chain connects TRBV5-1 to TRBJ2-7, with 12 bases lining up with TRBD2. Germline assignment: CDR1 SGHRS and CDR2 YFSETQ. The length of the CDR3 is 16 residues. Trimming took 4 bases from V and 4 from J; bases not matched to a gene: 9. CDR3 protein: CASSLTTSGSIYEQYF. The CDR3 DNA sequence: TGCGCCAGCAGCCTGACGACTAGCGGGAGTATTTACGAGCAGTACTTC.